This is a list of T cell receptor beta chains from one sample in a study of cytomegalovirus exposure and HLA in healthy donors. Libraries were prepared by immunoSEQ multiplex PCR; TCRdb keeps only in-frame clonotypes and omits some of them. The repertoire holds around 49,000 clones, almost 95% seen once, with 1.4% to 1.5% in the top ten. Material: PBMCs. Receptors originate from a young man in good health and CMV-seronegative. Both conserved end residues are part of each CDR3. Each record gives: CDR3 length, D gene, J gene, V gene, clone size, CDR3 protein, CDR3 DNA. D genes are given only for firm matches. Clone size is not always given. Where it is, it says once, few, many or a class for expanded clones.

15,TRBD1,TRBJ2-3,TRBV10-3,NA,CAISDPGQGTDTQYF,TGTGCCATCAGTGACCCCGGACAGGGGACAGATACGCAGTATTTT
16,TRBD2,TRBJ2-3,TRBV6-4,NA,CASSDTGTSGTDTQYF,TGTGCCAGCAGTGACACCGGGACTAGCGGTACAGATACGCAGTATTTT
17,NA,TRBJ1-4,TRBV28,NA,CASSLWALRNIEEKLFF,TGTGCCAGCAGTTTATGGGCGCTGCGGAATATCGAAGAAAAACTGTTTTTT
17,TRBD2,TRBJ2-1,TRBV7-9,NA,CASSPLLGLAGVRYQFF,TGTGCCAGCAGCCCCCTTCTCGGACTAGCGGGGGTCCGGTATCAGTTCTTC
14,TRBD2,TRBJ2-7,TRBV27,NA,CASSRTSGSYEQYF,TGTGCCAGCAGTCGGACTAGCGGATCCTACGAGCAGTACTTC
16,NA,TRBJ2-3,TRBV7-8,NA,CASSLTAGTPTDTQYF,TGTGCCAGCAGCTTGACGGCGGGAACCCCCACAGATACGCAGTATTTT
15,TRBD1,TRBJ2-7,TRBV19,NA,CASSMRGDSSYEQYF,TGTGCCAGTAGTATGAGAGGGGACAGCTCCTACGAGCAGTACTTC
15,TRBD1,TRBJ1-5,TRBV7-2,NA,CASSFGGTGAQPQHF,TGTGCCAGCAGCTTCGGCGGGACAGGGGCTCAGCCCCAGCATTTT
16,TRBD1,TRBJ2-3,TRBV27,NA,CASSPGPGQGGDTQYF,TGTGCCAGCAGTCCGGGGCCGGGACAGGGGGGAGATACGCAGTATTTT
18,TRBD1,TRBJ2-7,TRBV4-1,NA,CASSQDPLRTGPTYEQYF,TGCGCCAGCAGCCAAGATCCTCTGCGGACAGGGCCCACCTACGAGCAGTACTTC
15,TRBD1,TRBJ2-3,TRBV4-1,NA,CASSQGQGSTDTQYF,TGCGCCAGCAGCCAGGGACAGGGGAGCACAGATACGCAGTATTTT
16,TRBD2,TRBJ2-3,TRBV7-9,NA,CASSRGLAGSTDTQYF,TGTGCCAGCAGCCGAGGACTAGCGGGAAGCACAGATACGCAGTATTTT
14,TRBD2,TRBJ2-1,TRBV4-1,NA,CASSRGTSDNEQFF,TGCGCCAGCAGCCGAGGGACTAGTGACAATGAGCAGTTCTTC
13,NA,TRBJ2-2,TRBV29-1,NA,CSVEVGAGGELFF,TGCAGCGTTGAAGTGGGGGCGGGCGGGGAGCTGTTTTTT
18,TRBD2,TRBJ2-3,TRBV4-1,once,CASSQDGISGRYTDTQYF,TGCGCCAGCAGCCAAGATGGTATTAGCGGGAGGTACACAGATACGCAGTATTTT
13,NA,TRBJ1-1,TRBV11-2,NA,CASSLQGFTEAFF,TGTGCCAGCAGCTTACAGGGTTTCACTGAAGCTTTCTTT
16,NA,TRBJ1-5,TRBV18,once,CASSPPGRGTNQPQHF,TGTGCCAGCTCACCACCAGGCCGGGGGACCAATCAGCCCCAGCATTTT
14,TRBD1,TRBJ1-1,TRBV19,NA,CASSIRTGGTEAFF,TGTGCCAGTAGTATCAGGACAGGGGGCACTGAAGCTTTCTTT
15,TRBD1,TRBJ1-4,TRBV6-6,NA,CASSWDSPGGEKLFF,TGTGCCAGCAGTTGGGACAGCCCAGGCGGGGAAAAACTGTTTTTT
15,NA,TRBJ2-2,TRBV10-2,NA,CASSEVVGGTGELFF,TGCGCCAGCAGTGAGGTTGTGGGAGGCACCGGGGAGCTGTTTTTT
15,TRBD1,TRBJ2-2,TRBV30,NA,CAWSVGQVYTGELFF,TGTGCCTGGAGTGTCGGACAGGTTTACACCGGGGAGCTGTTTTTT
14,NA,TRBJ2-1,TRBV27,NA,CASSSIRSGTEQFF,TGTGCCAGCAGTTCTATCCGCTCCGGGACAGAGCAGTTCTTC
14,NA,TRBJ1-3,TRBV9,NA,CASSRGSSGNTIYF,TGTGCCAGCAGCCGGGGTAGCTCTGGAAACACCATATATTTT
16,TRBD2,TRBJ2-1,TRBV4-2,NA,CASSQVLGLAGGEQFF,TGTGCCAGCAGCCAAGTTCTCGGACTAGCGGGAGGTGAGCAGTTCTTC
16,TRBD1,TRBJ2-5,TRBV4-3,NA,CASSRTTGTGSETQYF,TGCGCCAGCAGCCGCACTACCGGGACAGGGTCCGAGACCCAGTACTTC
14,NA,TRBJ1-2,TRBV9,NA,CASSVDLGEAGYTF,TGTGCCAGCAGCGTAGATTTAGGGGAAGCTGGCTACACCTTC
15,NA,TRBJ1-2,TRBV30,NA,CAWSLHTGYNYGYTF,TGTGCCTGGAGTCTACATACAGGGTATAACTATGGCTACACCTTC
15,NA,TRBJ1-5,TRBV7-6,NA,CASSLREGFNQPQHF,TGTGCCAGCAGCTTACGAGAGGGTTTCAATCAGCCCCAGCATTTT
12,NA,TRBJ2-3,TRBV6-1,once,CASSESPNTQYF,TGTGCCAGCAGTGAATCCCCTAATACGCAGTATTTT
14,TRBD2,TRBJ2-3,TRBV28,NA,CASILAGSTDTQYF,TGTGCCAGCATATTAGCGGGGAGCACAGATACGCAGTATTTT
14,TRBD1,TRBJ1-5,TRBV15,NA,CATSTRDSNQPQHF,TGTGCCACCAGCACACGGGACAGTAATCAGCCCCAGCATTTT
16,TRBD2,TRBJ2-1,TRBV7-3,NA,CASSYMTSGRFNEQFF,TGTGCCAGCAGCTACATGACTAGCGGGAGGTTCAATGAGCAGTTCTTC
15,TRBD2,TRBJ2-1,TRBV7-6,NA,CASSLQGGSHNEQFF,TGTGCCAGCAGCTTGCAGGGAGGGTCCCACAATGAGCAGTTCTTC
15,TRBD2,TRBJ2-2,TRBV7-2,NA,CASTQTSGRTGELFF,TGTGCCAGCACCCAGACTAGCGGAAGGACCGGGGAGCTGTTTTTT
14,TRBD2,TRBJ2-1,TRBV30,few,CAWTFFSGRVEQFF,TGTGCCTGGACCTTCTTCAGCGGGAGGGTTGAGCAGTTCTTC
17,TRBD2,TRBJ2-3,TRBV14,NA,CASSFREGLAGTDTQYF,TGTGCCAGCAGCTTTCGGGAGGGACTAGCGGGCACAGATACGCAGTATTTT
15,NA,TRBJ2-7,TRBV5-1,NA,CASSPDDGRGYEQYF,TGCGCCAGCAGCCCCGACGACGGACGGGGCTACGAGCAGTACTTC
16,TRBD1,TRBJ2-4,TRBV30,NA,CACWDRGPAAKNIQYF,TGTGCCTGTTGGGACAGGGGGCCTGCGGCCAAAAACATTCAGTACTTC
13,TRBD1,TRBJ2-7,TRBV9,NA,CASSVATGGEQYF,TGTGCCAGCAGCGTAGCTACAGGGGGCGAGCAGTACTTC
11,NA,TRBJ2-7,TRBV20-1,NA,CSARARDEQYF,TGCAGTGCTAGGGCCAGGGACGAGCAGTACTTC
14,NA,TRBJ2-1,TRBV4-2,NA,CASSQDGGIGEQFF,TGTGCCAGCAGCCAAGATGGAGGGATCGGGGAGCAGTTCTTC
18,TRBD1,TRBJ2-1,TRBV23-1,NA,CASSQSWDRGPNYNEQFF,TGCGCCAGCAGTCAATCTTGGGACAGGGGCCCCAACTACAATGAGCAGTTCTTC
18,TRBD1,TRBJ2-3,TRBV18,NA,CASSPIDSGGPMGDTQYF,TGTGCCAGCTCACCTATCGACTCAGGGGGCCCGATGGGAGATACGCAGTATTTT
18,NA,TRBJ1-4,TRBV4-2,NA,CASSQDKRTVATNEKLFF,TGTGCCAGCAGCCAAGATAAGCGGACAGTAGCAACTAATGAAAAACTGTTTTTT
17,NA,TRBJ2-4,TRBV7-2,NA,CASSLLSPERAKNIQYF,TGTGCCAGCAGCTTATTAAGCCCGGAGCGGGCCAAAAACATTCAGTACTTC
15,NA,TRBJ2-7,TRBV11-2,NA,CASSFTDGLVYEQYF,TGTGCCAGCAGCTTCACTGACGGGTTGGTATACGAGCAGTACTTC
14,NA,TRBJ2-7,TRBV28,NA,CASSFVAGPYEQYF,TGTGCCAGCAGTTTCGTGGCGGGTCCCTACGAGCAGTACTTC
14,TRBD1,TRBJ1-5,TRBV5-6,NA,CASSSGTGPQPQHF,TGTGCCAGCAGCTCCGGGACAGGGCCCCAGCCCCAGCATTTT
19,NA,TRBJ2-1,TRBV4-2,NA,CASSHHTDRPPGDYNEQFF,TGTGCCAGCAGCCACCATACCGATCGACCCCCGGGAGACTACAATGAGCAGTTCTTC
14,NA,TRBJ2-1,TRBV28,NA,CASIMVREGNEQFF,TGTGCCAGCATCATGGTACGGGAAGGCAATGAGCAGTTCTTC
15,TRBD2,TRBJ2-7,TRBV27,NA,CASRLTSGITYEQYF,TGTGCCAGCAGATTGACTAGCGGGATCACCTACGAGCAGTACTTC
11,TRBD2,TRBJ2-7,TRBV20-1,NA,CSAREVREQYF,TGCAGTGCACGGGAGGTCAGAGAGCAGTACTTC
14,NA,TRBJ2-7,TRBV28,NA,CASRRGHNFYEQYF,TGTGCCAGCAGACGGGGACACAACTTTTACGAGCAGTACTTC
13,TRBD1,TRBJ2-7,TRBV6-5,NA,CASSQGALYEQYF,TGTGCCAGCAGCCAGGGGGCCCTCTACGAGCAGTACTTC
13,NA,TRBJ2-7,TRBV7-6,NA,CASSLAGVREQYF,TGTGCCAGCAGCTTAGCGGGAGTACGCGAGCAGTACTTC
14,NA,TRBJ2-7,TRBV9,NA,CASSERSTVDEQYF,TGTGCCAGCAGCGAGCGGTCCACGGTCGACGAGCAGTACTTC
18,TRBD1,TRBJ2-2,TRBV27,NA,CASSSGNKGQGATGELFF,TGTGCCAGCAGTTCGGGGAATAAGGGACAGGGGGCCACCGGGGAGCTGTTTTTT
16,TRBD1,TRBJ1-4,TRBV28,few,CASSPLRAQGGEKLFF,TGTGCCAGCAGCCCCTTAAGGGCCCAGGGGGGTGAAAAACTGTTTTTT